This T cell receptor beta chain was captured in a study of T cell repertoires in cytomegalovirus infection. Study in general: Recently identified HLA-C-restricted and well-studied HLA-B-restricted CMV epitopes were used. Study results and limitations: Dominant in the ex vivo response were TCR beta clonotypes restricted by HLA-C and specific for CMV. Of the TCR beta families, the public ones yielded a cumulative frequency that identified carriers of CMV plus the relevant HLA.

Germline V gene sequence: CDR1 MDHEN, CDR2 SYDVKM. After removal of 3 bases from V and 4 bases from J, the junction contained 8 bases not matched to a gene. The CDR3 spans 15 residues. TCRdb used MiXCR to reprocess the reads, holding one entry per CDR3 protein. The sample gives a few hundred thousand distinct CDR3 sequences, 22% of which show up once; roughly a fifth is in the top ten. Concerning this clonotype: Its antigen remains unidentified.

This TCR was recovered from a human donor in good health (CMV status not recorded). Some clones in this sample may be carry-over from other donors' samples. Sample: cultured PBMCs, taken from culture after CMV antigen stimulation. The rearrangement uses TRBV28 and TRBJ1-1, with 7 bases lining up with TRBD1. CDR3 amino acids: CASSFYGSGGTEAFF. The DNA for the CDR3 is TGTGCCAGCAGTTTTTATGGTTCAGGGGGCACTGAAGCTTTCTTT.